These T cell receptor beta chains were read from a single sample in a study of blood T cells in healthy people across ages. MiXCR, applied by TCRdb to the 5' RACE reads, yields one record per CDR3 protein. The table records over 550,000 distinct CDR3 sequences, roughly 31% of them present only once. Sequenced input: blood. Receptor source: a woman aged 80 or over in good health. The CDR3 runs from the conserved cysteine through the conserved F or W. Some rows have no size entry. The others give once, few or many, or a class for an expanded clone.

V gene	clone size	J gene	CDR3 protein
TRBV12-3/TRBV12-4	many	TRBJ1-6	CASSRPTGDGSYNSPLHF
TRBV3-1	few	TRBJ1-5	CASSQGQSSNQPQHF
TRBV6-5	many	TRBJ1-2	CASSYHIGQGYGYTF
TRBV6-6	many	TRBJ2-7	CASSYSTSRTGEQYF
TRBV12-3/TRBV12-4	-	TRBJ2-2	CASRLQPNTGERFF
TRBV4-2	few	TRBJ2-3	CASSQEAGARQGTQYF
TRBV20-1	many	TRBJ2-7	CSARSGAYEQYF
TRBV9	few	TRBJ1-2	CASSVTGKDYGYTF
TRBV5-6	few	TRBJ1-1	CASSLSRRRRGGTEAFF
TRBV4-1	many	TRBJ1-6	CASSQGTTYNSPLHF